This is a list of T cell receptor beta chains from one sample in a study of control samples from healthy donors and cancer patients. Repertoires were generated with immunoSEQ multiplex PCR, while TCRdb's copy carries only in-frame clones and drops some. The sample gives about 140,000 clones, under 95% of which show up once; about 12% is in the top ten. The sequenced material came from blood. These receptors originate from a middle-aged man in good health. Both conserved end residues are part of each CDR3. D genes are given only for firm matches. Clone size appears in some rows only: once, few, many, or a class for an expanded clone.

NA	NA	TRBV3-1/TRBV3-2	TRBJ1-2	CASSQDPDNYGYTF	TGTGCCAGCAGCCAAGATCCCGATAACTATGGCTACACCTTC
NA	NA	TRBV14	TRBJ1-2	CASSGRGALNYGYTF	TGTGCCAGCAGCGGCAGGGGCGCCCTTAACTATGGCTACACCTTC
NA	once	TRBV6-6	TRBJ2-1	CASSYVVGLDNEQFF	TGTGCCAGCAGTTACGTAGTCGGACTCGACAATGAGCAGTTCTTC
NA	NA	TRBV2	TRBJ2-5	CASSEEVGDPVETQYF	TGTGCCAGCAGTGAAGAGGTAGGGGACCCTGTGGAGACCCAGTACTTC
NA	NA	TRBV4-3	TRBJ1-2	CASSQSGVQGYTF	TGCGCCAGCAGCCAGTCAGGGGTACAGGGCTACACCTTC
NA	NA	TRBV12-5	TRBJ1-3	CASGLETRAGGNTIYF	TGTGCTAGTGGTTTGGAGACCCGGGCTGGTGGAAACACCATATATTTT
TRBD1	NA	TRBV5-6	TRBJ1-2	CASSLGTGPTYGYTF	TGTGCCAGCAGCTTGGGGACAGGGCCTACATATGGCTACACCTTC
NA	NA	TRBV12-3/TRBV12-4	TRBJ1-1	CASSFSTYTEAFF	TGTGCCAGCAGTTTCTCGACCTACACTGAAGCTTTCTTT
NA	NA	TRBV4-3	TRBJ1-1	CASSQPGRNTEAFF	TGCGCCAGCAGCCAACCCGGGCGAAACACTGAAGCTTTCTTT
TRBD1	NA	TRBV2	TRBJ1-1	CASSQLTGGLVPNTEAFF	TGTGCCAGCAGCCAACTGACAGGGGGCCTTGTCCCGAACACTGAAGCTTTCTTT
TRBD1	NA	TRBV23-1	TRBJ1-2	CASKIKDRGQFYGYTF	TGCGCCAGCAAGATAAAAGACAGGGGGCAATTCTATGGCTACACCTTC
TRBD1	NA	TRBV2	TRBJ1-5	CASSGTGEDQPQHF	TGTGCCAGCAGTGGGACAGGGGAAGATCAGCCCCAGCATTTT